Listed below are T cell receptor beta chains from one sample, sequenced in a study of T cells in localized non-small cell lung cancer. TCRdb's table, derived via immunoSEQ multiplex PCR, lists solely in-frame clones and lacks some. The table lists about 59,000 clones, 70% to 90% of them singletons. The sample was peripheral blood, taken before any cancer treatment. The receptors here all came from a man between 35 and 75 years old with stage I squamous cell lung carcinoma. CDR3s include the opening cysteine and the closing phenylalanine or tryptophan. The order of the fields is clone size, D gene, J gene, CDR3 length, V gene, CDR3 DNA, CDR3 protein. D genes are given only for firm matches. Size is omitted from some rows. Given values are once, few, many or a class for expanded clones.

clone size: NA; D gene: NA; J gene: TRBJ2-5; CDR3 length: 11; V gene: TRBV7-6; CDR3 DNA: TGTGCCAGCAGCTTAGATGAGACCCAGTACTTC; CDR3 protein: CASSLDETQYF
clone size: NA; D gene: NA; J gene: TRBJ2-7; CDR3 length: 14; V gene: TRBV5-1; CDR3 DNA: TGTGCCAGCAGCTGGGGGGACAGCGCCTACGAGCAGTACTTC; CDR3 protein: CASSWGDSAYEQYF
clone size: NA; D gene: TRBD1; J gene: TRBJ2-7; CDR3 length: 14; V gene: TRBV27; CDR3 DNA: TGTGCCAGCAGTTTAATGGGACAGAGGCACGAGCAGTACTTC; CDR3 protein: CASSLMGQRHEQYF
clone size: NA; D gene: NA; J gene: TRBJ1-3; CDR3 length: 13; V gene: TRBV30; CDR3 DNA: TGTGCCTGGAGGGGTCTGGTTGGAAACACCATATATTTT; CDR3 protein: CAWRGLVGNTIYF
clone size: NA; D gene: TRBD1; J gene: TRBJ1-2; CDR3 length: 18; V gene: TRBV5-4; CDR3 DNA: TGTGCCAGCAGCCCTACCTCAGGGGGGGGTCTCTCGCCCTATGGCTACACCTTC; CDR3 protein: CASSPTSGGGLSPYGYTF
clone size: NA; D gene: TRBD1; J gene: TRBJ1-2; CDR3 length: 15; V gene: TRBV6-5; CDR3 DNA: TGTGCCAGCAGGCTGCAGGGGGCAAATAACTATGGCTACACCTTC; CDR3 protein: CASRLQGANNYGYTF
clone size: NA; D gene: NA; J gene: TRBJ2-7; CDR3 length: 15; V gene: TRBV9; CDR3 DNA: TGTGCCAGCAGCGCAGCTGGGGGCAGTAACTACGAGCAGTACTTC; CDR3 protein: CASSAAGGSNYEQYF
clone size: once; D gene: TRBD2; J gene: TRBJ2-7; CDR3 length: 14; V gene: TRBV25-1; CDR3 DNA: TGTGCCAGCAGTGAATTTGGTAGCGGGAGGCCTCAGTACTTC; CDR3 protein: CASSEFGSGRPQYF
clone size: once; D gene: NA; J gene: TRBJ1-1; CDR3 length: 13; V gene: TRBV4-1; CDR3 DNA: TGCGCCAGCAGCCAAGCCCGGAACACTGAAGCTTTCTTT; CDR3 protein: CASSQARNTEAFF
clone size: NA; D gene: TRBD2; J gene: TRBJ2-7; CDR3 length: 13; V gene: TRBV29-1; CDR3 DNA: TGCAGCGTGGAGACTAGCGGGAGCAACGAGCAGTACTTC; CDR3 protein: CSVETSGSNEQYF
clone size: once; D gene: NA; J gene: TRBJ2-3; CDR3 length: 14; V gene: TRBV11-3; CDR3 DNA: TGTGCCAGCAGCCCCCAGCGGAGCACAGATACGCAGTATTTT; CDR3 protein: CASSPQRSTDTQYF
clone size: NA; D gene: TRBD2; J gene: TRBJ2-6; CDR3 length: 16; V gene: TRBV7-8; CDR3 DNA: TGTGCCAGCTACCCTAGCGGGCCGATCGGGGCCAACGTCCTGACTTTC; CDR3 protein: CASYPSGPIGANVLTF
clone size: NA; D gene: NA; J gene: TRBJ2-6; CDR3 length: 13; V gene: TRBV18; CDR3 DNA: TGTGCCAGTTCCCACTCTGGGGCCAACGTCCTGACTTTC; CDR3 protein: CASSHSGANVLTF
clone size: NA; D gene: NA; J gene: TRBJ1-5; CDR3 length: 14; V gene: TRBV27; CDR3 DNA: TGTGCCAGCAGTTTCGGAGCGGGCAATCAGCCCCAGCATTTT; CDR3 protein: CASSFGAGNQPQHF
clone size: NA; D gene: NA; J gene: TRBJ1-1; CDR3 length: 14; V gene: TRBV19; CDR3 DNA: TGTGCCAGTAGTACCTCCGGACAAAACACTGAAGCTTTCTTT; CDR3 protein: CASSTSGQNTEAFF
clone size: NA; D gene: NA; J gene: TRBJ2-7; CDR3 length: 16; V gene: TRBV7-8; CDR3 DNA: TGTGCCAGCAGCTTAGGGGGGTCCCTAGGTTCCTACGAGCAGTACTTC; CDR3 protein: CASSLGGSLGSYEQYF
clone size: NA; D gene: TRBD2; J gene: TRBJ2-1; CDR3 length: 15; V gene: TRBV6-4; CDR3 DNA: TGTGCCAGCAGTGACTCAGGACTAGCGGGAGTAATTAGGTTCTTC; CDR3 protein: CASSDSGLAGVIRFF
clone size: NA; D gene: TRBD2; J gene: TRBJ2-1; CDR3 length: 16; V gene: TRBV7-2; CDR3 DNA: TGTGCCAGCAGCTTAGTTAGCGGGTCCAACTACAATGAGCAGTTCTTC; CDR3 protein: CASSLVSGSNYNEQFF
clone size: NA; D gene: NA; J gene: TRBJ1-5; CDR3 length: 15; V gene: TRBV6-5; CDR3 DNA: TGTGCCAGCAGCTCCCGAGAGGGAGGCAATCAGCCCCAGCATTTT; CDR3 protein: CASSSREGGNQPQHF
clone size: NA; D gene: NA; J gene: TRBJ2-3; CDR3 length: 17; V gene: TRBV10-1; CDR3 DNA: TGCGCCAGCAGTGACCCAAGTTTGGCGGGAAGCTCAGATACGCAGTATTTT; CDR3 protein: CASSDPSLAGSSDTQYF
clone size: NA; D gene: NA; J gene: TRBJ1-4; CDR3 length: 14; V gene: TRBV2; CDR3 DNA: TGTGCCAGCAGTGAAAACAGGATTAATGAAAAACTGTTTTTT; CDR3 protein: CASSENRINEKLFF
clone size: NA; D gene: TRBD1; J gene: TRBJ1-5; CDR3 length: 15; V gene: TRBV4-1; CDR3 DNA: TGCGCCAGCAGCCAAGGACAGGGGGCGGAACAGCCCCAGCATTTT; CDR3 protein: CASSQGQGAEQPQHF
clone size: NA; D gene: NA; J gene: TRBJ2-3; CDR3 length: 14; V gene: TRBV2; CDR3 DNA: TGTGCCAGCGCGGGATCCTCGGCGGCAGATACGCAGTATTTT; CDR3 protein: CASAGSSAADTQYF
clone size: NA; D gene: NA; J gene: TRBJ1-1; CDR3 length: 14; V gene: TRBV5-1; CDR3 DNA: TGCGCCAGCAGCTTGTTGTGGCAGAACACTGAAGCTTTCTTT; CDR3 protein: CASSLLWQNTEAFF